This T cell receptor beta chain was sequenced for a study of cytomegalovirus exposure and HLA in healthy donors. On this clone itself: Its antigen is not identified.

Study outcomes and limitations: Diagnosis of cytomegalovirus status made by the classifier reportedly showed high specificity and sensitivity.

13 Jbeta primers and 60 Vbeta primers were used for the PCR. Here immunoSEQ multiplex PCR was the method, and the copy in TCRdb shows in-frame clones only, minus some. This table has about 170,000 clones, around three quarters appearing once. This CDR3 is 15 amino acids long. CDR1 is SGHKS, CDR2 YYEKEE, per germline (reference sequence). V lost 4 bases and J lost 3; bases outside the gene matches: 7. The specimen was PBMCs. V usage is TRBV5-5 and J usage is TRBJ2-1; 7 bases are shared with TRBD2. The receptor was isolated from a woman in her thirties in good health and CMV-seropositive. The CDR3 is CASSPPRTSYNEQFF. CDR3 nucleotide sequence: TGTGCCAGCAGCCCGCCTCGGACTAGCTACAATGAGCAGTTCTTC.